Listed below are T cell receptor beta chains from one sample, sequenced in a study of T cell clonotyping in hematopoietic cell transplantation. TCRdb keeps only in-frame clones here, not all; method: immunoSEQ multiplex PCR. This sample yields 55,000 to 70,000 clones, of which approximately 94% are seen a single time; roughly 1.5% belongs to the top ten. Source material: peripheral blood mononuclear cells. The receptors originated from a man aged 50 to 60 in good health. Some clones in this sample may be carry-over from other donors' samples. CDR3s include the opening cysteine and the closing phenylalanine or tryptophan.

cdr3_aa: CARSYRQGAFYEQYF
j_call: TRBJ2-7
v_call: TRBV5-3

cdr3_aa: CASSLAQGGNTGELFF
j_call: TRBJ2-2
v_call: TRBV7-3

cdr3_aa: CASRSGGGNTIYF
j_call: TRBJ1-3
v_call: TRBV27

cdr3_aa: CASSPTPSYEQYF
j_call: TRBJ2-7
v_call: TRBV6-5

cdr3_aa: CASSSFSYEQYF
j_call: TRBJ2-7
v_call: TRBV7-2

cdr3_aa: CASSQTGLADNYEQYF
j_call: TRBJ2-7
v_call: TRBV7-2

cdr3_aa: CASSIELVDEQFF
j_call: TRBJ2-1
v_call: TRBV19

cdr3_aa: CASRPGPSPGELFF
j_call: TRBJ2-2
v_call: TRBV7-7

cdr3_aa: CAWSVLRGGVKSGTEAFF
j_call: TRBJ1-1
v_call: TRBV30

cdr3_aa: CASSLFSYEQYF
j_call: TRBJ2-7
v_call: TRBV28

cdr3_aa: CASAEGRNEQFF
j_call: TRBJ2-1
v_call: TRBV2

cdr3_aa: CASSPGLEQGRTQYF
j_call: TRBJ2-5
v_call: TRBV4-3

cdr3_aa: CASSPPLAPSYEQYF
j_call: TRBJ2-7
v_call: TRBV27

cdr3_aa: CASSRFSTGGPNTEAFF
j_call: TRBJ1-1
v_call: TRBV14

cdr3_aa: CASIQRQGSNQPQHF
j_call: TRBJ1-5
v_call: TRBV9

cdr3_aa: CASSEIWRGSSAGYTF
j_call: TRBJ1-2
v_call: TRBV2

cdr3_aa: CSAPGYGELFF
j_call: TRBJ2-2
v_call: TRBV20-1

cdr3_aa: CASRISGDTQYF
j_call: TRBJ2-3
v_call: TRBV19

cdr3_aa: CASSSGTEVWGYTF
j_call: TRBJ1-2
v_call: TRBV7-9

cdr3_aa: CASQQGIGYTF
j_call: TRBJ1-2
v_call: TRBV28

cdr3_aa: CSVDNRDSVYNEQFF
j_call: TRBJ2-1
v_call: TRBV29-1

cdr3_aa: CATDSGTDTQYF
j_call: TRBJ2-3
v_call: TRBV6-6

cdr3_aa: CASSLDPFPTDTQYF
j_call: TRBJ2-3
v_call: TRBV11-2

cdr3_aa: CASSYSRGTGELFF
j_call: TRBJ2-2
v_call: TRBV6-5

cdr3_aa: CASSLRTVQETQYF
j_call: TRBJ2-5
v_call: TRBV5-1

cdr3_aa: CASSDTFSSGPSTDTQYF
j_call: TRBJ2-3
v_call: TRBV6-1

cdr3_aa: CASSHRSTGWAFF
j_call: TRBJ1-1
v_call: TRBV19

cdr3_aa: CASSGQGQINQPQHF
j_call: TRBJ1-5
v_call: TRBV6-1

cdr3_aa: CASSQDRGGNQPQHF
j_call: TRBJ1-5
v_call: TRBV6-1

cdr3_aa: CAISGQGLSYEQYF
j_call: TRBJ2-7
v_call: TRBV10-3

cdr3_aa: CASRPPGQGDTEAFF
j_call: TRBJ1-1
v_call: TRBV5-1

cdr3_aa: CASSIQRKTDTQYF
j_call: TRBJ2-3
v_call: TRBV19

cdr3_aa: CASGGDRQETQYF
j_call: TRBJ2-5
v_call: TRBV7-6

cdr3_aa: CASSFRGSAVPDTQYF
j_call: TRBJ2-3
v_call: TRBV28

cdr3_aa: CASSYGTGVEQYF
j_call: TRBJ2-7
v_call: TRBV6-5

cdr3_aa: CASTLDRAYILF
j_call: TRBJ1-2
v_call: TRBV19

cdr3_aa: CASSLGQGVQYEQYF
j_call: TRBJ2-7
v_call: TRBV27

cdr3_aa: CASRLQLAAEAFF
j_call: TRBJ1-1
v_call: TRBV28

cdr3_aa: CASSDRLGNTIYF
j_call: TRBJ1-3
v_call: TRBV6-5